A selection of T cell receptor beta chains follows, all from one sample in a study of T cell repertoires in cytomegalovirus infection. TCRdb processed the reads anew with MiXCR; each CDR3 protein has one entry. The sample has about 310,000 distinct CDR3 sequences; 20% to 25% are singletons. These receptors' antigens are unknown. This sample comprised cultured PBMCs, obtained from culture after CMV antigen stimulation. The receptor set was obtained from a human donor in good health (CMV status not recorded). Some clones in this sample may be carry-over from other donors' samples. CDR3s include the opening cysteine and the closing phenylalanine or tryptophan. A D gene is named only where the DNA matches it firmly. Expanded clones are given a class, and other clones once, few, many or no size at all.

many,TRBJ2-7,NA,TRBV7-2,TGTGCCAGCAGCCCCACTAGCCCGTCCTACGAGCAGTACTTC,CASSPTSPSYEQYF
NA,TRBJ1-5,NA,TRBV18,TGTGCCAGCTCACCCGGTCGGGGGTTTGATCAGCCCCAGCATTTT,CASSPGRGFDQPQHF
NA,TRBJ1-2,TRBD1,TRBV29-1,TGCAGCGTTGTCGGGACAGGGGATAACTATGGCTACACCTTC,CSVVGTGDNYGYTF
few,TRBJ2-5,TRBD2,TRBV6-4,TGTGCCAGCCCCGGACTAGCGGGAGTGGGAGAGACCCAGTACTTC,CASPGLAGVGETQYF
few,TRBJ2-5,NA,TRBV7-6,TGTGCCAGCAGCTTAGGGGGGGACAGAAAAGAGACCCAGTACTTC,CASSLGGDRKETQYF
many,TRBJ1-3,NA,TRBV7-2,TGTGCCAGCAGCTTACAGGTCTCTGGAAACACCATATATTTT,CASSLQVSGNTIYF
many,TRBJ1-1,NA,TRBV27,TGTGCCAGCAGTTTTGGGATGAACACTGAAGCTTTCTTT,CASSFGMNTEAFF
NA,TRBJ2-5,NA,TRBV3-1,TGTGCCAGCAGCCAAGAAGCAGCAAAAGAGACCCAGTACTTC,CASSQEAAKETQYF
few,TRBJ2-5,TRBD2,TRBV6-2/TRBV6-3,TGTGCCAGCAGTTACTTGGCTAGCGGGAGGACCAAGACCCAGTACTTC,CASSYLASGRTKTQYF
few,TRBJ1-1,NA,TRBV15,TGTGCCACCAGGGGCCTAGGGAACACTGAAGCTTTCTTT,CATRGLGNTEAFF
many,TRBJ1-5,TRBD1,TRBV6-1,TGTGCCAGCGAACAGGGGGTAGTAGGCAATCAGCCCCAGCATTTT,CASEQGVVGNQPQHF
many,TRBJ2-5,NA,TRBV7-2,TGTGCCAGCAGCTTATGGAAGCCCCAAGAGACCCAGTACTTC,CASSLWKPQETQYF